Presented here are 19 T cell receptor beta chains from one specimen sequenced in a study of blood T cells in healthy people across ages. Then a second PCR, running about 6 to 11 cycles, was carried out with a sample-barcoded 5' primer and a J-beta primer mix. TCRdb fed the 5' RACE reads into MiXCR, producing one record per CDR3 protein. The sample consists of about 680,000 distinct CDR3 sequences, roughly 50% of them appearing once. Sequences were obtained from blood. The receptors stem from a woman aged 55-69 years in good health.

This chain joins TRBV14 and TRBJ2-7; TRBD1 agrees at 9 bases. The CDR3 consists of 16 residues. V dropped 2 bases and J dropped 0; count of bases not matched to a gene: 5. Germline CDR1 is SGHDN and CDR2 is FVKESK. The CDR3 here is CASSQSGTGSSYEQYF. The CDR3 DNA follows: TGTGCCAGCAGCCAATCAGGGACAGGGAGCTCCTACGAGCAGTACTTC.

The V gene is TRBV5-1, the J gene TRBJ2-6, with D perhaps TRBD1 (6 bases). Germline V CDR1 and CDR2: SGHRS, YFSETQ. The ends were cut back, 0 bases at V and 1 base at J, with 8 bases in the middle. The CDR3 length is 16 residues. The CDR3 sequence is CASSLGTASGANVLTF. CDR3 coding DNA: TGCGCCAGCAGCTTGGGGACAGCTTCTGGGGCCAACGTCCTGACTTTC.

The chain uses TRBV5-1 and TRBJ2-1; 9 nucleotides align to TRBD2. V lost 4 bases, J lost 2 bases, and 4 bases stayed unmatched. CDR1 is SGHRS and CDR2 is YFSETQ in the germline V gene. The CDR3 runs to 15 residues. CDR3 nucleotide sequence: TGCGCCAGCAGCGATCCTAGCGGGGCCTACAATGAGCAGTTCTTC. Translated: CASSDPSGAYNEQFF.

This rearrangement joins TRBV10-3 to TRBJ2-1, with TRBD2 matching 8 bases. Looked up from germline, CDR1 is ENHRY and CDR2 is SYGVKD. The CDR3 has 14 residues. V lost 7 bases and J lost 4; bases outside the gene matches: 6. CDR3 in amino acids: CAIKSSGNYNEQFF. The CDR3 DNA reads as TGTGCCATCAAGAGTAGCGGGAATTACAATGAGCAGTTCTTC.

V and J are TRBV7-3 and TRBJ2-1, with D perhaps TRBD2 (6 bases). The CDR3 totals 15 residues. Looked up from germline, CDR1 is SGHTA and CDR2 is FQGTGA. Trimming took 2 bases from V and 0 from J, leaving 8 bases between them. The CDR3 nucleotides are TGTGCCAGCAGCTTACGCGGGGCCTCCTACAATGAGCAGTTCTTC. It is translated as CASSLRGASYNEQFF. Variable domain in full (rest from reference TRBV7-3 and TRBJ2-1): GAGVSQTPSNKVTEKGKYVELRCDPISGHTALYWYRQSLGQGPEFLIYFQGTGAADDSGLPNDRFFAVRPEGSVSTLKIQRTERGDSAVYLCASSLRGASYNEQFFGPGTRLTVL.

The chain links TRBV18 to TRBJ2-7; 8 bases are shared with TRBD1. The tail of the sequence fits TRBJ2-5 better, so the J call may be wrong. The CDR3 extends over 16 amino acids. Germline values: CDR1 KGHSH, CDR2 LQKENI. CDR3 residues: CASSPPGTGRGETQYF. The CDR3 region has the DNA TGTGCCAGCTCACCACCAGGGACAGGCCGAGGGGAGACCCAGTACTTC.

This clonotype is a singleton in its sample. This could be a read error, since a much larger clone is one nucleotide away. The chain links TRBV4-2 to TRBJ2-4; D possibly corresponds to TRBD2 (5 bases). The J call may not be correct, given that the DNA end is closer to TRBJ2-5. CDR3 length: 15 residues. Germline loops: CDR1 LGHNA, CDR2 YNFKEQ. The CDR3 DNA reads TGTGCCAGCAGCCAGCTCCAACTAGAGGGAGAGACCCAGTACTTC. Protein: CASSQLQLEGETQYF.

V is TRBV29-1 and J is TRBJ2-1; the D is unclear. The J call is uncertain, as TRBJ2-7 better fits the DNA end. The CDR3 is 12 residues long. From germline, CDR1 is SQVTM and CDR2 ANQGSEA. The CDR3 region is CSVDGLYNEQYF. The DNA of the CDR3 is TGCAGCGTTGACGGCCTTTACAATGAGCAGTACTTC.

The V and J genes are TRBV7-3 and TRBJ1-3; the match to TRBD1 covers 9 bases. CDR1 is SGHTA, CDR2 FQGTGA, per germline. J lost 2 bases, V lost 0 bases, and 2 bases had no gene match. This CDR3 has 16 residues. Here the CDR3 DNA reads TGTGCCAGCAGCTTAACTGGACAGGGGCCTGGAAACACCATATATTTT. Translating gives CASSLTGQGPGNTIYF.

This chain links TRBV12-3 or TRBV12-4 with TRBJ2-1; the match to TRBD2 covers 9 bases. V lost 6 bases to trimming and J lost 9 bases; unmatched junction nucleotides: 15. This CDR3 comprises 16 residues. In nucleotides, the CDR3 is TGTGCCAGCAGCCCATCAAGACTAGCGGCCCGGGGTGAGCAGTTCTTC. Protein: CASSPSRLAARGEQFF.

The chain has TRBV5-1 and TRBJ2-7; 16 bases line up with TRBD2. V lost 4 bases and J lost 2; bases outside the gene matches: 3. The CDR3 has 16 amino acids. Per the germline V gene, CDR1 is SGHRS and CDR2 is YFSETQ. The CDR3 region is CASSQGTSGRAYEQYF. CDR3 DNA sequence: TGCGCCAGCAGCCAAGGGACTAGCGGGAGGGCCTACGAGCAGTACTTC. The full variable domain, rest sourced from reference TRBV5-1 and TRBJ2-7, is KAGVTQTPRYLIKTRGQQVTLSCSPISGHRSVSWYQQTPGQGLQFLFEYFSETQRNKGNFPGRFSGRQFSNSRSEMNVSTLELGDSALYLCASSQGTSGRAYEQYFGPGTRLTVT.

This chain joins TRBV25-1 and TRBJ2-7; a possible D gene is TRBD1 (7 bases). V was cut by 3 bases and J by 3 bases, with 15 bases left in between. Germline CDR1 is MGHDK and CDR2 is SYGVNS. The CDR3 extends over 15 amino acids. In DNA form, the CDR3 reads TGTGCCAGCAGTGATCCCGCCCAGGGGGGCTACGAGCAGTACTTC. Residues: CASSDPAQGGYEQYF.

The chain links TRBV2 to TRBJ1-1, with D possibly TRBD1 on 6 matching bases. The CDR3 is 14 amino acids. Germline V CDR1 and CDR2: SNHLY, FYNNEI. Trimming removed 5 bases from V and 2 bases from J, with 12 bases in between. CDR3 sequence (DNA): TGTGCCAGCAGTTCGTCAGGGGCCAACACTGAAGCTTTCTTT. This translates into CASSSSGANTEAFF.

The table lists this clonotype with a count of one. This sequence joins TRBV5-1 and TRBJ2-2; 8 positions match TRBD1. The CDR3 has 16 residues. V shed 0 bases, J shed 4 bases, and the junction held 5 bases outside the gene matches. Germline CDR1 reads SGHRS; CDR2 reads YFSETQ. The CDR3, as DNA: TGCGCCAGCAGCTTGGCAGGGGGCGCGGGCACCGGGGAGCTGTTTTTT. Translating gives CASSLAGGAGTGELFF.

As to this clonotype: At one end, the junction sequence differs from germline, possibly due to a read error. The chain combines TRBV3-1 with TRBJ1-6, with a tentative D call TRBD1 (6 bases). The CDR3 extends over 13 amino acids. Germline V lookup: CDR1 LGHDT, CDR2 YNNKEL (reference sequence). CDR3 region: CANSPGQRAPLHF. The CDR3 coding sequence is TGTGCCAACAGCCCCGGACAGCGCGCACCCCTCCACTTT.

The genes are TRBV12-3 or TRBV12-4 and TRBJ2-1; D unclear. V was shortened by 4 bases and J by 4 bases, with 11 bases between the two germline ends. The CDR3 is 14 residues long. The CDR3: CASSYVLGYNEQFF. The CDR3 nucleotides are TGTGCCAGCAGTTATGTTTTAGGGTACAATGAGCAGTTCTTC.

V is TRBV6-6 and J is TRBJ2-5; tentative D call: TRBD2 (6 bases). This CDR3 region has 14 residues. Germline values: CDR1 MNHNY, CDR2 SVGAGI (reference sequence). V was trimmed by 2 bases and J by 2 bases, leaving 9 bases between them. CDR3 amino acids: CASSYGGEQETQYF. The CDR3, as DNA: TGTGCCAGCAGTTACGGAGGGGAGCAAGAGACCCAGTACTTC.

This clonotype showed up just once. The chain carries TRBV27 and TRBJ2-7; TRBD1 is a possible D gene (6 bases). Germline CDR1 and CDR2: MNHEY and SMNVEV (reference sequence). With 4 bases removed from V and 4 bases from J, the gap between germline ends came to 11 bases. CDR3 length: 13 amino acids. The CDR3 bases are TGTGCCAGCAGTTCGGACAGAAATTACGAGCAGTACTTC. Translated: CASSSDRNYEQYF.

This chain joins TRBV3-1 and TRBJ2-5; D unresolved. V lost 4 bases to trimming and J lost 6 bases, with 12 bases between them. Per the germline V gene, CDR1 is LGHDT and CDR2 is YNNKEL (reference sequence). The CDR3 spans 13 residues. This CDR3 reads CASSRSKEKTQYF. The DNA of the CDR3 is TGTGCCAGCAGCCGCAGTAAAGAGAAGACCCAGTACTTC.